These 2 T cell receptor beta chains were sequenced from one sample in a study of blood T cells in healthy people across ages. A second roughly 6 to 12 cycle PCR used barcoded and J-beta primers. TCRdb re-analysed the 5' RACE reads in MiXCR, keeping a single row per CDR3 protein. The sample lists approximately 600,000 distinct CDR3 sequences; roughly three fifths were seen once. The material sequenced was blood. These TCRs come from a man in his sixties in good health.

CDR3 sequence reads: CASRELAGGPPPTGEQYF. CDR3 DNA: TGTGCCAGCAGAGAACTAGCGGGGGGGCCCCCCCCTACGGGAGAGCAGTACTTC. The chain carries TRBV2 and TRBJ2-5; 13 bases map to TRBD2. In germline, CDR1 is SNHLY, CDR2 FYNNEI. With 6 bases clipped from V and 11 bases from J, the junction kept 21 bases outside the gene matches. CDR3 length: 18 amino acids.

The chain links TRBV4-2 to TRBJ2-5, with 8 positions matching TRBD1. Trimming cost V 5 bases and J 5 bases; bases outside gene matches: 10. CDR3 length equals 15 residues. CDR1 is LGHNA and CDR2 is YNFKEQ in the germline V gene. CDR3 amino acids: CASSIPSRGQETQYF. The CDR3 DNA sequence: TGTGCCAGCAGCATACCATCCAGGGGGCAGGAGACCCAGTACTTC.